The next 19 T cell receptor beta chains were all read from a single sample in a study of immune evolution from preneoplasia to lung adenocarcinoma. Only in-frame clones appear in the TCRdb table, and some are missing; sequencing was by immunoSEQ multiplex PCR. This table holds several thousand clones, approximately 83% found once. Material: FFPE lung adenocarcinoma in situ tissue. All receptors come from a donor aged 70 or over with lung adenocarcinoma.

V usage is TRBV23-1 and J usage is TRBJ1-1; D gene uncertain. TRBV23-1 falls under the ORF class, with uncertain function. The CDR3 totals 15 residues. V lost 0 bases to trimming and J lost 1 base, with 9 bases between them. CDR3 coding DNA: TGCGCCAGCAGTCAATCTCCCGGTCGGAACACTGAAGCTTTCTTT. This codes for CASSQSPGRNTEAFF.

This chain uses TRBV29-1 with TRBJ1-5; D unresolved. The V gene's germline CDR1 is SQVTM and CDR2 ANQGSEA. V gave up 7 bases and J gave up 6 bases, with 13 bases separating them. This CDR3 contains 12 residues. CDR3 nucleotides: TGCAGCGCTCTGAACGCGGGTCAGCCCCAGCATTTT. Translation: CSALNAGQPQHF.

This chain uses TRBV7-9 with TRBJ1-3; weak D call: TRBD1 (6 bases). CDR3 size: 13 residues. Between the trimmed V and J ends, which lost 3 bases and 6 bases, there was a span of 9 bases. Per germline, CDR1 SEHNR and CDR2 FQNEAQ (reference sequence). The CDR3 DNA sequence: TGTGCCAGCAGCTTGGGACATCAAAACACCATATATTTT. As protein: CASSLGHQNTIYF.

The V call is TRBV10-2, the J call TRBJ2-3; 10 bases line up with TRBD2. The J segment lost 6 bases and the V segment lost 8 bases, leaving 8 bases of the junction unmatched. The CDR3 runs 14 residues. The germline gives CDR1 WSHSY, CDR2 SAAADI. CDR3 in DNA: TGCGCCAGCTACCCGGGACTAGCGAGGGATACGCAGTATTTT. Translated: CASYPGLARDTQYF.

V and J are TRBV6-5 and TRBJ2-3, with a possible D match to TRBD1 (6 bases). The V end was cut by 5 bases, the J end by 4 bases, with 16 bases between. Germline CDR1 is MNHEY and CDR2 is SVGAGI. CDR3 length: 15 amino acids. The CDR3 nucleotides are TGTGCCAGCAGTCTCCAGGGGAACGGGGCAGATACGCAGTATTTT. Its protein product is CASSLQGNGADTQYF.

The chain recombines TRBV7-9 with TRBJ2-3; D is undetermined. Germline-derived CDR1 and CDR2 are SEHNR and FQNEAQ (reference sequence). The CDR3 has 14 residues. V was trimmed by 0 bases and J by 0 bases, leaving 4 bases between them. The CDR3 protein is CASSLAGSTDTQYF. CDR3 in DNA: TGTGCCAGCAGCTTAGCCGGAAGCACAGATACGCAGTATTTT.

V gene TRBV19 combines with J gene TRBJ1-1, with TRBD1 as a possible D gene (5 bases). Per germline, CDR1 LNHDA and CDR2 SQIVND (reference sequence). CDR3 length: 14 amino acids. V was clipped by 5 bases and J by 5 bases, with 15 bases between them. DNA of the CDR3: TGTGCCAGTAGTCCGCAGGGAACGGGAACTGAAGCTTTCTTT. The encoded protein is CASSPQGTGTEAFF.

The chain recombines TRBV5-1 with TRBJ2-2; 8 positions agree with TRBD2. The CDR3 length is 19 residues. Germline V gene sequence: CDR1 SGHRS, CDR2 YFSETQ. V dropped 2 bases and J dropped 3; count of bases not matched to a gene: 15. CDR3 DNA sequence: TGCGCCAGCAGCTTAGGGCCGTTGGGGAGCGGGAGTGACACCGGGGAGCTGTTTTTT. Translation gives CASSLGPLGSGSDTGELFF.

This chain links TRBV18 with TRBJ1-1, with 9 bases fitting TRBD1. CDR3 length: 15 residues. V gave up 3 bases and J gave up 0 bases; unmatched junction bases: 2. From germline, CDR1 is KGHSH and CDR2 LQKENI. The DNA for the CDR3 is TGTGCCAGCTCACCCGGGACAGGGATGAACACTGAAGCTTTCTTT. Encoded protein: CASSPGTGMNTEAFF.

The chain combines TRBV5-1 with TRBJ2-3; D perhaps matches TRBD2 (6 bases). V was trimmed by 4 bases and J by 3 bases, leaving 12 bases between them. The CDR3 length is 14 residues. CDR1 and CDR2 (germline): SGHRS, YFSETQ. The CDR3 DNA reads as TGCGCCAGCAGCCGGGACTTCATGACAGATACGCAGTATTTT. It yields the protein CASSRDFMTDTQYF.

The J gene is TRBJ2-3, the V gene TRBV5-4; D unclear. The CDR3 runs 11 residues. The germline V and J ends were trimmed by 10 bases and 3 bases, with 9 bases remaining between them. Per the germline V gene, CDR1 is SGHNT and CDR2 is YYREEE (reference sequence). The CDR3 sequence is CAAGLTDTQYF. CDR3 nucleotide sequence: TGTGCCGCCGGGTTGACAGATACGCAGTATTTT.

The chain has TRBV12-5 and TRBJ2-5; D is possibly TRBD1 (5 bases). The ends were cut back, 1 base at V and 5 bases at J, with 5 bases in the middle. The CDR3 is made up of 12 amino acids. Germline V gene lookup returns CDR1 LGHNT and CDR2 FRNRAP. For the CDR3, the DNA is TGTGCTAGTGGTTTGGAGGGGGAGACCCAGTACTTC. This codes for CASGLEGETQYF.

The J gene is TRBJ2-3, the V gene TRBV11-2; no definite D call. V lost 5 bases to trimming and J lost 0 bases, with 15 bases between them. CDR3 size: 16 residues. Germline V gene sequence: CDR1 SGHAT, CDR2 FQNNGV. CDR3 sequence: CASSPLDGVSTDTQYF. CDR3 bases: TGTGCCAGCAGCCCCCTTGACGGAGTAAGCACAGATACGCAGTATTTT. The full variable domain, rest sourced from reference TRBV11-2 and TRBJ2-3, is EAGVAQSPRYKIIEKRQSVAFWCNPISGHATLYWYQQILGQGPKLLIQFQNNGVVDDSQLPKDRFSAERLKGVDSTLKIQPAKLEDSAVYLCASSPLDGVSTDTQYFGPGTRLTVL.

V usage is TRBV5-1 and J usage is TRBJ2-5, with D unresolved. V shed 4 bases and J shed 4 bases, with 14 bases lying between them. The CDR3 consists of 14 residues. The V gene's germline CDR1 is SGHRS and CDR2 YFSETQ. The CDR3 nucleotides are TGCGCCAGCAGCCTTAAGTGGTTGGGAGAGACCCAGTACTTC. Translation: CASSLKWLGETQYF.

V usage is TRBV27 and J usage is TRBJ1-2, with a possible D match to TRBD1 (5 bases). V lost 6 bases and J 4 bases, leaving 15 bases between the germline ends. Germline values: CDR1 MNHEY, CDR2 SMNVEV (reference sequence). This CDR3 has 14 residues. DNA of the CDR3: TGTGCCAGCAGAGGGACCGCCTCTAGCTATGGCTACACCTTC. Residues: CASRGTASSYGYTF.

J is TRBJ2-3 and V is TRBV7-2; D is unclear. In germline, CDR1 is SGHTA, CDR2 FQGNSA. The CDR3 totals 15 residues. V lost 2 bases and J lost 4, with 13 bases in between. The DNA of the CDR3 is TGTGCCAGCAGCTTACCTACGGTCAGTTCAGATACGCAGTATTTT. Amino acids: CASSLPTVSSDTQYF.

This chain joins TRBV19 and TRBJ2-1, with 12 bases lining up with TRBD2. V trimming: 10 bases; J trimming: 6 bases; junction bases outside the gene matches: 7. Germline CDR1 LNHDA, CDR2 SQIVND (reference sequence). CDR3 size: 14 residues. CDR3 loop: CATSLAGGTNEQFF. The DNA of the CDR3 is TGTGCCACTTCACTAGCGGGAGGTACCAATGAGCAGTTCTTC. Looking up the rest from reference TRBV19 and TRBJ2-1 gives the full variable domain: DGGITQSPKYLFRKEGQNVTLSCEQNLNHDAMYWYRQDPGQGLRLIYYSQIVNDFQKGDIAEGYSVSREKKESFPLTVTSAQKNPTAFYLCATSLAGGTNEQFFGPGTRLTVL.

This clone was detected a few times. The gene calls are TRBV10-2 and TRBJ2-7; D unresolved. This CDR3 comprises 11 residues. Trimming shortened V by 0 bases and J by 6 bases, and 3 bases separated the two germline ends. Per germline, CDR1 WSHSY and CDR2 SAAADI. CDR3 coding DNA: TGCGCCAGCAGTGAGTCGGCCGAGCAGTACTTC. As protein: CASSESAEQYF.

This clone occurred a few times. This chain joins TRBV4-1 and TRBJ2-1; 8 nucleotides match TRBD1. Germline V CDR1 and CDR2: MGHRA, YSYEKL. With 4 bases clipped from V and 12 bases from J, the junction kept 2 bases outside the gene matches. CDR3 length equals 11 residues. CDR3 coding DNA: TGCGCCAGCAGCCTGGGGACAGGGCAGTTCTTC. Translated, it gives CASSLGTGQFF.